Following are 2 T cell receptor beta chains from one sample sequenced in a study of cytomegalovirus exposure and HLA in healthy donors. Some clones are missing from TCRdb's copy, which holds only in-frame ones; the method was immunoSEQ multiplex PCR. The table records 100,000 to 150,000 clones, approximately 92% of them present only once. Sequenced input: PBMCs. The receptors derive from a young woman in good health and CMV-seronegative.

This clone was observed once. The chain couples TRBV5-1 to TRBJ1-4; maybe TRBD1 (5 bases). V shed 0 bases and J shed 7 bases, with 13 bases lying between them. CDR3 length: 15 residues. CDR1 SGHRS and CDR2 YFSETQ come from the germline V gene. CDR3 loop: CASSLGGTASEKLFF. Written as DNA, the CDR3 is TGCGCCAGCAGCTTGGGCGGGACGGCCAGTGAAAAACTGTTTTTT.

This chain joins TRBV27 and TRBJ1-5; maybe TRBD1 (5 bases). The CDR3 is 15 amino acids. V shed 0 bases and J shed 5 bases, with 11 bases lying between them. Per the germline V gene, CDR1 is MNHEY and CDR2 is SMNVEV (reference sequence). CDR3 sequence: CASSLSARADQPQHF. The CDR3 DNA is TGTGCCAGCAGTTTATCTGCCAGGGCGGATCAGCCCCAGCATTTT.